Each of the 16 T cell receptor beta chains below was sequenced from the same sample in a study of OX40 agonist ivuxolimab in advanced cancers. Sequencing was performed with immunoSEQ multiplex PCR; in TCRdb, only in-frame clones are kept and a portion is missing. Here the sample spans about 53,000 clones, more than 70% being singletons. Source: CD4+ or CD8+ T cells sorted from blood, taken in a trial of the OX40 agonist ivuxolimab. All receptors derive from an adult with an advanced solid tumor such as melanoma, head and neck, liver or kidney cancer.

Only a few counts were recorded for this clone. This chain links TRBV5-1 with TRBJ2-3; no definite D call. This CDR3 is built from 14 residues. V lost 6 bases to trimming and J lost 3 bases, with 14 bases between them. Germline V gene lookup returns CDR1 SGHRS and CDR2 YFSETQ. CDR3 DNA sequence: TGCGCCAGCAAGGTCACTGTCGGGACAGATACGCAGTATTTT. It translates to CASKVTVGTDTQYF.

The chain links TRBV4-1 to TRBJ2-1, with 15 bases that match TRBD2. Germline lookup yields CDR1 MGHRA and CDR2 YSYEKL. The CDR3 extends over 16 amino acids. V gave up 0 bases and J gave up 11 bases; unmatched junction bases: 5. The CDR3 DNA is TGCGCCAGCAGCCAAGATCCAGGACTAGCGGGGGGGCAGCAGTTCTTC. The encoded protein is CASSQDPGLAGGQQFF.

The chain links TRBV6-6 to TRBJ1-6; D remains unclear. Looked up from germline, CDR1 is MNHNY and CDR2 is SVGAGI (reference sequence). Trimming removed 1 base from V and 7 bases from J, with 8 bases in between. This CDR3 contains 14 residues. The CDR3 nucleotides are TGTGCCAGCAGTTACTACCAGGAGAATTCACCCCTCCACTTT. Amino acids: CASSYYQENSPLHF.

This chain connects TRBV5-1 to TRBJ2-7; 9 nucleotides match TRBD1. In germline, CDR1 is SGHRS, CDR2 YFSETQ. The CDR3 length is 14 residues. V lost 5 bases and J lost 0; bases outside the gene matches: 3. CDR3 sequence: CASRGQGSSYEQYF. The CDR3 DNA reads TGCGCCAGCAGAGGACAGGGGAGCTCCTACGAGCAGTACTTC.

The count of this clone is one. This chain joins TRBV2 and TRBJ2-7; 8 nucleotides match TRBD1. Per the germline V gene, CDR1 is SNHLY and CDR2 is FYNNEI. The ends lost 8 bases at V and 6 bases at J; junction bases unmatched: 9. There are 13 residues in the CDR3. Here the CDR3 reads CASLADREIEQYF. CDR3 nucleotide sequence: TGTGCCAGCTTGGCGGACAGGGAAATCGAGCAGTACTTC.

The V gene is TRBV6-5, the J gene TRBJ2-7, with D tentatively TRBD2 (5 bases). Trimming took 6 bases from V and 4 from J, leaving 13 bases between them. CDR3 length: 13 amino acids. CDR1 is MNHEY and CDR2 is SVGAGI in the germline V gene. The CDR3: CASRSAPGYEQYF. CDR3 nucleotides: TGTGCCAGCAGGTCGGCGCCGGGATACGAGCAGTACTTC.

This clone was observed a handful of times. The genes are TRBV19 and TRBJ1-5; D ambiguous. Trimming removed 3 bases from V and 6 bases from J, with 12 bases in between. The germline gives CDR1 LNHDA, CDR2 SQIVND (reference sequence). The CDR3 has 14 amino acids. CDR3 in DNA: TGTGCCAGTAGTATGCGAGACACACGTCAGCCCCAGCATTTT. The encoded protein is CASSMRDTRQPQHF.

The chain recombines TRBV14 with TRBJ1-3; D gene uncertain. V gave up 4 bases and J gave up 2 bases, with 9 bases separating them. CDR3 length equals 14 residues. Looked up from germline, CDR1 is SGHDN and CDR2 is FVKESK. CDR3 DNA sequence: TGTGCCAGCAGCCTTCTCGTGGCTGGAAACACCATATATTTT. Protein: CASSLLVAGNTIYF.

The chain combines TRBV18 with TRBJ2-6; D gene unclear. The CDR3 length is 12 residues. Germline V CDR1 and CDR2: KGHSH, LQKENI. V was shortened by 5 bases and J by 9 bases, with 8 bases between the two germline ends. CDR3 coding DNA: TGTGCCAGCTCATCCGGCTACAACGTCCTGACTTTC. It yields the protein CASSSGYNVLTF.

V gene TRBV5-1 combines with J gene TRBJ1-4; a possible D gene is TRBD1 (6 bases). There are 14 residues in the CDR3. V lost 5 bases and J 5 bases, leaving 13 bases between the germline ends. Germline assignment: CDR1 SGHRS and CDR2 YFSETQ. The DNA for the CDR3 is TGCGCCAGCAGACCTCCGGGACAAAATGAAAAACTGTTTTTT. Translation: CASRPPGQNEKLFF.

The chain combines TRBV25-1 with TRBJ1-2; TRBD1 matches 7 bases. The germline V gene encodes CDR1 MGHDK and CDR2 SYGVNS. Trimming removed 1 base from V and 7 bases from J; junction bases left unmatched: 12. The CDR3 has 16 amino acids. CDR3 bases: TGTGCCAGCAGTGAATTCTTATTCACAGGGGAGGGTGGCTACACCTTC. Translation: CASSEFLFTGEGGYTF.

The chain uses TRBV2 and TRBJ1-6, with D perhaps matching TRBD1 (5 bases). Germline V gene data show CDR1 as SNHLY and CDR2 as FYNNEI. Trimming took 6 bases from V and 8 from J, leaving 11 bases between them. The CDR3 spans 13 residues. The CDR3 DNA reads as TGTGCCAGCAGGCAGGGTACGGATTCACCCCTCCACTTT. Protein sequence: CASRQGTDSPLHF.

V and J are TRBV5-1 and TRBJ1-1, with TRBD1 as a possible D gene (5 bases). Trimming pared 1 base from V and 1 base from J, leaving 11 bases between. The CDR3 has 15 residues. CDR1 SGHRS and CDR2 YFSETQ come from the germline V gene. The CDR3 protein is CASSLTGGGNTEAFF. The CDR3 DNA is TGCGCCAGCAGCTTGACAGGCGGAGGGAACACTGAAGCTTTCTTT.

The V and J genes are TRBV5-8 and TRBJ2-1; TRBD2 is a possible D gene (6 bases). Trimming left V 4 bases short and J 2 bases short, with 16 bases between. The V gene's germline CDR1 is SGHTS and CDR2 YDEGEE. This CDR3 contains 16 residues. The CDR3 DNA follows: TGTGCCAGCAGCCCGGGGGAATACCTGACCTACAATGAGCAGTTCTTC. It is translated as CASSPGEYLTYNEQFF.

The CDR3 coding sequence is TGCGCCAGCAGATTGCGGGTGTGGGAGACCCAGTACTTC. It specifies CASRLRVWETQYF. The rearrangement uses TRBV5-1 and TRBJ2-5, with TRBD2 as a possible D gene (5 bases). This CDR3 region has 13 residues. Germline-derived CDR1 and CDR2 are SGHRS and YFSETQ. V was pared by 5 bases and J by 5 bases, with 13 bases between.

The J gene is TRBJ2-5, the V gene TRBV18, with D tentatively TRBD1 or TRBD2 (6 bases each). The CDR3 is made up of 16 amino acids. CDR1 and CDR2 from the germline V gene are KGHSH and LQKENI. V was clipped by 3 bases and J by 2 bases, with 16 bases between them. The CDR3 region has the DNA TGTGCCAGCTCACCGTCACTGGCGGGGACACAAGAGACCCAGTACTTC. It yields the protein CASSPSLAGTQETQYF.